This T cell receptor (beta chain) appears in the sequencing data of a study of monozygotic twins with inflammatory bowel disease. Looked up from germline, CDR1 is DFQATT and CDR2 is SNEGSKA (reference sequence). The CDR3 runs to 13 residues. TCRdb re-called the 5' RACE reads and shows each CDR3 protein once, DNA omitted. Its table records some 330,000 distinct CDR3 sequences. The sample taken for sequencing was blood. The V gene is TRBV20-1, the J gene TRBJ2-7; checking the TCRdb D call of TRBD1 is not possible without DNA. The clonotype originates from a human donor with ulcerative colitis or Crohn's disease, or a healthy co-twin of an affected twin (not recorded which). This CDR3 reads CSARDTTAYEQYF.